This TCR beta chain was sequenced for a study of blood T cell repertoires in COVID-19. The repertoire was sequenced with immunoSEQ multiplex PCR; TCRdb's copy has only in-frame clones and lacks some. In the table there are roughly 230,000 clones, around 89% of which are singletons. From germline, CDR1 is MDHEN and CDR2 SYDVKM. Trimming took 11 bases from V and 3 from J, leaving 11 bases between them. CDR3 size: 11 residues. The rearrangement joins TRBV28 to TRBJ2-7, with a tentative D call TRBD2 (5 bases). Material: peripheral blood. The clonotype comes from a man in his 70s with acute or convalescent COVID-19. The CDR3 loop is CASQSGYEQYF. The CDR3 DNA reads TGTGCCTCCCAAAGCGGCTACGAGCAGTACTTC.